What follows is one T cell receptor beta chain and its context. Its antigen is not identified. Germline-derived CDR1 and CDR2 are SQVTM and ANQGSEA. This CDR3 is built from 13 residues. The trim removed 7 bases at V and 5 bases at J, leaving 10 bases unmatched. The sample is drawn from a study of cytomegalovirus exposure and HLA in healthy donors. Study-level background: Within an early data release were about 85 million unique TCRs drawn from HLA-typed donors. Study conclusions and caveats: The productive fraction for most TCR beta V segments was about 87% or about 30% in an earlier analysis. Diagnosis of cytomegalovirus status made by the classifier reportedly showed high specificity and sensitivity.

PCR amplification relied on 60 Vbeta primers (plus 13 Jbeta primers). The protocol was immunoSEQ multiplex PCR, while the TCRdb copy is restricted to in-frame clones and leaves out a portion. The table records approximately 150,000 clones, about 71% of them present only once. What was sequenced was PBMCs. The chain uses TRBV29-1 and TRBJ1-2; TRBD1 agrees at 7 bases. The sequence was collected from a woman under 40 in good health and CMV-seronegative. CDR3 in DNA: TGCAGCGCGGATTCAGGGGGAGTATATGGCTACACCTTC. As protein: CSADSGGVYGYTF.